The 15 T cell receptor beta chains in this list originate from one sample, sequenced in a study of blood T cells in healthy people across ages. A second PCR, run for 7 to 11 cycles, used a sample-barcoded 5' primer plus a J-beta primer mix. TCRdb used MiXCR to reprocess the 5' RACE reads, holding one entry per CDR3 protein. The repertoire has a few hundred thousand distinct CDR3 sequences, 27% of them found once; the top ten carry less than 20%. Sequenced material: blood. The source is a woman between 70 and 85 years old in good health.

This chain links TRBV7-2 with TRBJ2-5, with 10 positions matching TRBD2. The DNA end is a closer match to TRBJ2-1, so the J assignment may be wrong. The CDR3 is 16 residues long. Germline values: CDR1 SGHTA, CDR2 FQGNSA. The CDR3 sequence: CASSPGIAGGRNEQFF. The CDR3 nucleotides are TGTGCCAGCAGCCCAGGCATAGCGGGGGGACGGAATGAGCAGTTCTTC.

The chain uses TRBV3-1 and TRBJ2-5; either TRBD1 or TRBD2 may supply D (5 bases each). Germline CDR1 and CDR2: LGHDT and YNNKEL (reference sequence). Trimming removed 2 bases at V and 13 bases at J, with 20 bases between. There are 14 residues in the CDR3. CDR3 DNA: TGTGCCAGCAGCCAATCAGAGGGGATGGAGGCCCGGTACTTC. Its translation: CASSQSEGMEARYF.

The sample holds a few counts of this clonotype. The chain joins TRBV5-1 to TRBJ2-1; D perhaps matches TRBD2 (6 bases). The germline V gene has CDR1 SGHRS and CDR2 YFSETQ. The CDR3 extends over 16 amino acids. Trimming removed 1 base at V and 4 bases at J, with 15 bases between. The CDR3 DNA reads TGCGCCAGCAGCTTGACACTAGCCCGAGAATACAATGAGCAGTTCTTC. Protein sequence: CASSLTLAREYNEQFF.

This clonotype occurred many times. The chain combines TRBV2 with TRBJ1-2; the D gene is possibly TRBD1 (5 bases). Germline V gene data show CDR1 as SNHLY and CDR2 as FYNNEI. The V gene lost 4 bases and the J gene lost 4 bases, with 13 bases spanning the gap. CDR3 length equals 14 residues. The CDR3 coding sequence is TGTGCCAGCAGTGCCGGGACGGGTATCTATGGCTACACCTTC. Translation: CASSAGTGIYGYTF.

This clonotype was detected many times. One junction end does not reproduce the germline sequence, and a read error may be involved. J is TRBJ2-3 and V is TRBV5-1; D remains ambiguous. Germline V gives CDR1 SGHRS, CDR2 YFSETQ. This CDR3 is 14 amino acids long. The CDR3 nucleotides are TGTGCCAGCAGCTTGGGGTCTAGCACAGATACGCAGTATTTT. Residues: CASSLGSSTDTQYF.

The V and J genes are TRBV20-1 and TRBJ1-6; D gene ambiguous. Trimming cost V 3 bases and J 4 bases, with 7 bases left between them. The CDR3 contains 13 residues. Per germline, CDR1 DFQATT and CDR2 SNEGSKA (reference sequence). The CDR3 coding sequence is TGCAGTGCTAGTTCGGATTATAATTCACCCCTCCACTTT. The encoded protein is CSASSDYNSPLHF.

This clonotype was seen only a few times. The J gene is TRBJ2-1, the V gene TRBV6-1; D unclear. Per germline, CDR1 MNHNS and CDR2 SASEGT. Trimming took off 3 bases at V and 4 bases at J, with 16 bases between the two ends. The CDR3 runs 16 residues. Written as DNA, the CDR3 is TGTGCCAGCAGTGAGTTGGAGAGCAGACCTTACAATGAGCAGTTCTTC. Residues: CASSELESRPYNEQFF.

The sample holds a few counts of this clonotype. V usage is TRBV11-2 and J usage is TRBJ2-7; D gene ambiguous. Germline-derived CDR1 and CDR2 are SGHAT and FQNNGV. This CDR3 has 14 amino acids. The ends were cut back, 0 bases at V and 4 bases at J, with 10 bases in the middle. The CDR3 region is CASSLDFNAYEQYF. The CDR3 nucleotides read TGTGCCAGCAGCTTAGATTTTAACGCATACGAGCAGTACTTC.

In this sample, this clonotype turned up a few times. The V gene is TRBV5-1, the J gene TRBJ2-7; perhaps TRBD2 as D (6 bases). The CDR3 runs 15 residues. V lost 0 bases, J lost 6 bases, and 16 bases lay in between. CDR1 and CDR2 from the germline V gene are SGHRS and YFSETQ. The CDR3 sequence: CASSLVGGTRGEQYF. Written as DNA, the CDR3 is TGCGCCAGCAGCTTGGTTGGCGGGACGAGGGGCGAGCAGTACTTC. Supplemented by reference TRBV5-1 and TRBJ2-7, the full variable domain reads KAGVTQTPRYLIKTRGQQVTLSCSPISGHRSVSWYQQTPGQGLQFLFEYFSETQRNKGNFPGRFSGRQFSNSRSEMNVSTLELGDSALYLCASSLVGGTRGEQYFGPGTRLTVT.

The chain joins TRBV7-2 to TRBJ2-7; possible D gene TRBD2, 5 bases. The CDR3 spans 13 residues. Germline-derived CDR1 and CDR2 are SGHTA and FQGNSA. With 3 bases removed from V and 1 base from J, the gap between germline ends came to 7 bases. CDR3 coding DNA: TGTGCCAGCAGCTTCCGGGAATCCTACGAGCAGTACTTC. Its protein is CASSFRESYEQYF.

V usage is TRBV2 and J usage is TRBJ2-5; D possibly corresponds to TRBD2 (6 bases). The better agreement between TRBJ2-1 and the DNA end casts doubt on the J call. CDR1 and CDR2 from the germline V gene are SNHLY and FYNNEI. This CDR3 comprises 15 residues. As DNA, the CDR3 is TGTGCCAGCAGTCCACAAGCGGGCATAGGGGATGAGCAGTTCTTC. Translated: CASSPQAGIGDEQFF.

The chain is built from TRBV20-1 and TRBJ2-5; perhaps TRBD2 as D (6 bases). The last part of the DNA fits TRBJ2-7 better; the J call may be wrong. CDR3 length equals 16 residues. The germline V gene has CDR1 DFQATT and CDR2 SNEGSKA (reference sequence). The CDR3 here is CSASGGRRGKLGEQYF. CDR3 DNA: TGCAGTGCTAGTGGGGGAAGGCGGGGTAAACTCGGCGAGCAGTACTTC.

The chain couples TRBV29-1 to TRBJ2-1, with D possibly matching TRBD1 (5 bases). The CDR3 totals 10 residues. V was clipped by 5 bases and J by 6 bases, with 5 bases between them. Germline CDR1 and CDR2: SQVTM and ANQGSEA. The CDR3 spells CSVQGNEQFF. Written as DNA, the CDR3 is TGCAGCGTTCAGGGCAATGAGCAGTTCTTC.

This CDR3 reads CASSPHQLQHMTEAFF. In nucleotides, the CDR3 is TGTGCCAGCAGCCCTCACCAACTCCAACATATGACTGAAGCTTTCTTT. The V call is TRBV9, the J call TRBJ1-1, with D uncertain. The CDR3 consists of 16 residues. Trimming cost V 4 bases and J 5 bases, with 21 bases left between them. Germline CDR1 SGDLS, CDR2 YYNGEE.

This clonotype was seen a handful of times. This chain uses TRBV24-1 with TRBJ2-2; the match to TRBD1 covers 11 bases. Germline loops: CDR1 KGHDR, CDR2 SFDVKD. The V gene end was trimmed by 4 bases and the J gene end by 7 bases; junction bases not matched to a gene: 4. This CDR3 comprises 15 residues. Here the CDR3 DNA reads TGTGCCACCAGTGACTCGGGACAGGGGGGCGGGGAGCTGTTTTTT. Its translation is CATSDSGQGGGELFF.